This TCR beta chain was observed in a study of T-cell memory formation after mild COVID-19. General observations from the study: Whereas later expanders leaned CD4+, clones contracting day 15 to 85 showed a balanced CD4/CD8 makeup.

This clonotype was seen only a few times. Antigen specificity is unknown. TCRdb independently ran MiXCR on the 5' RACE reads; one entry per CDR3 protein. Of 500,000 to 650,000 distinct CDR3 sequences listed, roughly a fifth are singletons. The V and J ends lost 6 bases and 5 bases respectively, with 18 bases between them. Germline CDR1 and CDR2: SGHRS and YFSETQ. The CDR3 totals 14 residues. The chain uses TRBV5-1 and TRBJ2-7; tentative D call: TRBD1 (5 bases). The sample comprised PBMCs or a T cell subset sorted from them (not recorded which). The TCR comes from an adult woman who had mild COVID-19 (a few samples of this study predate the infection). Cell type and time point are not known. DNA of the CDR3: TGCGCCAGCAATAAGGGGCAGGCGTCCGACGAGCAGTACTTC. Protein sequence: CASNKGQASDEQYF. The full variable domain, completed using reference TRBV5-1 and TRBJ2-7, is KAGVTQTPRYLIKTRGQQVTLSCSPISGHRSVSWYQQTPGQGLQFLFEYFSETQRNKGNFPGRFSGRQFSNSRSEMNVSTLELGDSALYLCASNKGQASDEQYFGPGTRLTVT.